A selection of T cell receptor beta chains follows, all from one sample in a study of CD4+ T cells in melanoma. Some clones are missing from TCRdb's copy, which holds only in-frame ones; the method was immunoSEQ multiplex PCR. The sample lists about 140,000 clones, around 90% occurring once. These receptors came from a human donor with melanoma. The CDR3 runs from the conserved cysteine through the conserved F or W. D genes are given only for firm matches. Where a row states a size, it is once, few, many or the class of an expanded clone; other rows omit it.

v_call	clone_size	d_call	j_call	cdr3_nt	cdr3_aa
TRBV2	NA	TRBD1	TRBJ1-1	TGTGCCAGCAGTGACGAGGGGGCGAGAACTGAAGCTTTCTTT	CASSDEGARTEAFF
TRBV7-9	NA	TRBD1	TRBJ2-3	TGTGCCAGCAGCTCATCCGGGACAGGAGCCTGGACGGATACGCAGTATTTT	CASSSSGTGAWTDTQYF
TRBV2	NA	NA	TRBJ1-2	TGTGCCAGCAGTGAAGATTTGCATGGCTACACCTTC	CASSEDLHGYTF
TRBV30	NA	TRBD2	TRBJ2-4	TGTGCCTGGAGTGTACTAGCGGGGGGGGCCAAAAACATTCAGTACTTC	CAWSVLAGGAKNIQYF
TRBV6-5	NA	NA	TRBJ1-1	TGTGCCAGCAGCCGCTGGGACACTGAAGCTTTCTTT	CASSRWDTEAFF
TRBV11-3	NA	NA	TRBJ1-1	TGTGCCAGCAGCTTATGTATTCCGGCCGCTTTCTTT	CASSLCIPAAFF
TRBV11-2	NA	NA	TRBJ2-5	TGTGCCAGCAGCCAAACCACAGGAGGGGGACAAGAGACCCAGTACTTC	CASSQTTGGGQETQYF
TRBV6-5	NA	NA	TRBJ1-1	TGTGCCAGCAGTTACTCCCGGAGGGGCCGGGTAGCTTTCTTT	CASSYSRRGRVAFF
TRBV10-1	NA	TRBD1	TRBJ2-3	TGCGCCAGCAGAGACAGGGTAAGGGCGACAGATGATACGCAGTATTTT	CASRDRVRATDDTQYF
TRBV5-6	NA	NA	TRBJ2-2	TGTGCCAGCAGCTCCGGCCCGAGAAGTCTCCTCAACACCGGGGAGCTGTTTTTT	CASSSGPRSLLNTGELFF
TRBV7-9	NA	NA	TRBJ1-2	TGTGCCAGCAGCTTAGAGGTTCGCTACACCTTC	CASSLEVRYTF
TRBV30	NA	NA	TRBJ1-2	TGTGCCTGGAGTGCTAGAATCCTCCTTTCGGGGGGCTACACCTTC	CAWSARILLSGGYTF
TRBV5-4	NA	TRBD2	TRBJ2-7	TGTGCCAGCAGCTTGGGAGCGGGGGGCTACGAGCAGTACTTC	CASSLGAGGYEQYF
TRBV5-1	NA	NA	TRBJ1-1	TGCGCCAGCAGCCCGAATCAGATAAGGACCACTGAAGCTTTCTTT	CASSPNQIRTTEAFF
TRBV11-3	NA	NA	TRBJ1-1	TGTGCCAGCAGCTTTCGGATGAACACTGAAGCTTTCTTT	CASSFRMNTEAFF
TRBV6-1	NA	TRBD1	TRBJ1-1	TGTGCCAGCAGTGACAGGGGGCAATATACGGACACTGAAGCTTTCTTT	CASSDRGQYTDTEAFF
TRBV5-1	once	TRBD2	TRBJ2-3	TGCGCCAGCAGCCCAGTAGCGGGGGAAGATACGCAGTATTTT	CASSPVAGEDTQYF
TRBV7-9	few	TRBD1	TRBJ1-4	TGTGCCAGCAGCTTAGGGTCCCTAACCGGGACAGAAAATGAAAAACTGTTTTTT	CASSLGSLTGTENEKLFF
TRBV5-1	NA	NA	TRBJ1-1	TGCGCCAGCAGCTCCCTCAGGGGTGCGAACACTGAAGCTTTCTTT	CASSSLRGANTEAFF
TRBV14	NA	NA	TRBJ2-3	TGTGCCAGCAGCCTCGACTGGGGAAGCACAGATACGCAGTATTTT	CASSLDWGSTDTQYF
TRBV29-1	NA	NA	TRBJ1-4	TGCAGCGTTGGTCTGGGGGCTAATGAAAAACTGTTTTTT	CSVGLGANEKLFF
TRBV5-1	NA	NA	TRBJ2-3	TGCGCCAGCAGCTTGTCGGGGCCCGGGACAGATACGCAGTATTTT	CASSLSGPGTDTQYF